The 16 T cell receptor beta chains in this list originate from one sample, sequenced in a study of blood T cell repertoires in COVID-19. TCRdb keeps only in-frame clones here, not all; method: immunoSEQ multiplex PCR. The sample yields 110,000 to 150,000 clones, 80% to 90% seen once. Sequenced input: peripheral blood. Receptors originate from a woman between 55 and 75 years old with active COVID-19.

The chain uses TRBV11-3 and TRBJ2-1, with TRBD1 matching over 7 bases. From germline, CDR1 is SGHNT and CDR2 YENEEA. The CDR3 covers 13 residues. J was trimmed by 6 bases and V by 5 bases; bases with no gene match: 4. The CDR3 reads CASSKRQGNEQFF. The CDR3 DNA is TGTGCCAGCAGCAAAAGACAGGGCAATGAGCAGTTCTTC.

This clone was detected a few times. This chain uses TRBV29-1 with TRBJ2-7; 8 bases align to TRBD2. CDR1 is SQVTM and CDR2 is ANQGSEA in the germline V gene. The CDR3 contains 17 residues. Trimming cost V 1 base and J 0 bases; bases outside gene matches: 11. CDR3 coding DNA: TGCAGCGTTGAAGGGCTAGCGGGCCAAGCTCGCTCCTACGAGCAGTACTTC. The encoded protein is CSVEGLAGQARSYEQYF.

The gene calls are TRBV28 and TRBJ2-7, with 8 bases fitting TRBD1. V shed 10 bases and J 6 bases; nucleotides not matched to a gene: 11. CDR1 and CDR2 (germline): MDHEN, SYDVKM. The CDR3 runs 13 residues. This chain's CDR3 is CATVDRDNSEQYF. CDR3 sequence (DNA): TGTGCCACCGTGGACAGGGACAACAGCGAGCAGTACTTC.

The CDR3 loop is CASSFFGGGVQETQYF. In DNA form, the CDR3 reads TGTGCCAGCAGCTTTTTTGGCGGAGGGGTCCAAGAGACCCAGTACTTC. The chain is built from TRBV7-2 and TRBJ2-5, with D tentatively TRBD2 (6 bases). Per the germline V gene, CDR1 is SGHTA and CDR2 is FQGNSA. This CDR3 has 16 amino acids. Between the trimmed V and J ends, which lost 3 bases and 1 base, there was a span of 15 bases.

V is TRBV12-2 and J is TRBJ2-5; TRBD2 reflects the table's D call only, with no check against the DNA. TRBV12-2 is described as a pseudogene. CDR3 length equals 15 residues. The CDR3 DNA reads TGTGCAAGTCCCCAGACTAGCGGGAGAGGGGAGACCCAGTACTTC. Translating it yields CASPQTSGRGETQYF.

Written as DNA, the CDR3 is TGTGCCAGCAGCTTACTGCTACTAGCGGGAGACAATGAGCAGTTCTTC. Translating it yields CASSLLLLAGDNEQFF. This chain links TRBV7-2 with TRBJ2-1; 11 bases are a match to TRBD2. Germline V gene lookup returns CDR1 SGHTA and CDR2 FQGNSA. This CDR3 is built from 16 residues. The V and J ends lost 2 bases and 5 bases, in that order; junction bases with no gene match: 5.

This clone appeared a single time. The genes are TRBV19 and TRBJ2-5; 12 nucleotides align to TRBD2. Germline loops: CDR1 LNHDA, CDR2 SQIVND (reference sequence). The CDR3 consists of 17 residues. Germline trimming cut 3 bases from V and 5 bases from J; bases unmatched to any gene: 10. CDR3 in amino acids: CASSIGLAGGPGETQYF. The CDR3 nucleotides read TGTGCCAGTAGTATCGGTCTAGCGGGAGGGCCTGGGGAGACCCAGTACTTC.

This sequence joins TRBV6-1 and TRBJ1-5, with TRBD1 matching over 9 bases. There are 18 residues in the CDR3. CDR1 is MNHNS, CDR2 SASEGT, per germline. J lost 2 bases, V lost 3 bases, and 11 bases had no gene match. The CDR3 loop is CASSDPGQGTGGNQPQHF. The CDR3 DNA reads TGTGCCAGCAGTGACCCGGGACAGGGAACGGGTGGCAATCAGCCCCAGCATTTT.

The J gene is TRBJ1-5, the V gene TRBV27, with 9 bases that match TRBD1. Trimming at V came to 0 bases and at J to 9 bases, leaving 12 bases not matched to a gene. The CDR3 length is 17 residues. From germline, CDR1 is MNHEY and CDR2 SMNVEV (reference sequence). CDR3 in amino acids: CASSLSFPGTGYRPQHF. In DNA, the CDR3 is TGTGCCAGCAGTTTATCATTCCCCGGGACAGGGTACCGGCCCCAGCATTTT.

This chain uses TRBV5-1 with TRBJ2-1; 15 bases are shared with TRBD2. Losses at the gene ends were 0 bases for V and 3 bases for J; bases not matched to a gene: 10. From germline, CDR1 is SGHRS and CDR2 YFSETQ. The CDR3 is 20 amino acids. The CDR3 sequence: CASSLGGLAGGPLRYNEQFF. CDR3 nucleotides: TGCGCCAGCAGCTTGGGTGGACTAGCGGGAGGGCCCCTCCGCTACAATGAGCAGTTCTTC.

The chain has TRBV7-8 and TRBJ2-1; 9 positions match TRBD1. Trimming cost V 4 bases and J 7 bases; bases outside gene matches: 5. The CDR3 contains 14 residues. Germline values: CDR1 SGHVS, CDR2 FQNEAQ. CDR3 protein: CASSSPDRGNEQFF. The CDR3 nucleotides are TGTGCCAGCAGCTCACCGGACAGGGGTAATGAGCAGTTCTTC.

The gene calls are TRBV29-1 and TRBJ2-1; D may be TRBD1 (6 bases). V gave up 7 bases and J gave up 7 bases, with 17 bases separating them. Germline V CDR1 and CDR2: SQVTM, ANQGSEA. The CDR3 loop spans 13 amino acids. The CDR3 protein is CSAETVQGNEQFF. The DNA for the CDR3 is TGCAGCGCCGAAACTGTACAGGGAAATGAGCAGTTCTTC.

The rearrangement links TRBV19 to TRBJ2-3, with 7 positions matching TRBD2. Germline V gene sequence: CDR1 LNHDA, CDR2 SQIVND (reference sequence). The CDR3 is made up of 15 amino acids. The J segment lost 2 bases and the V segment lost 4 bases, leaving 6 bases of the junction unmatched. The CDR3 coding sequence is TGTGCCAGTAGTACCCGACTAGCCTCCACAGATACGCAGTATTTT. Its translation: CASSTRLASTDTQYF. Full variable domain (remainder filled in from reference TRBV19 and TRBJ2-3): DGGITQSPKYLFRKEGQNVTLSCEQNLNHDAMYWYRQDPGQGLRLIYYSQIVNDFQKGDIAEGYSVSREKKESFPLTVTSAQKNPTAFYLCASSTRLASTDTQYFGPGTRLTVL.

The rearrangement uses TRBV6-5 and TRBJ2-2, with 14 nucleotides matching TRBD2. The CDR3 extends over 15 amino acids. Germline V CDR1 and CDR2: MNHEY, SVGAGI. CDR3 loop: CATSGREGYTGELFF. CDR3 nucleotide sequence: TGTGCGACTAGCGGGAGGGAGGGCTACACCGGGGAGCTGTTTTTT.

V and J are TRBV29-1 and TRBJ1-1, with D perhaps TRBD1 (6 bases). V was pared by 6 bases and J by 3 bases, with 17 bases between. CDR3 size: 14 residues. Germline V CDR1 and CDR2: SQVTM, ANQGSEA. The CDR3 spells CSVREGGIYTEAFF. The CDR3 coding sequence is TGCAGCGTCCGAGAAGGGGGAATTTACACTGAAGCTTTCTTT.

The rearrangement uses TRBV6-5 and TRBJ1-6; D not certain. The germline CDR1 and CDR2 sequences are MNHEY and SVGAGI. CDR3 length equals 15 residues. Between the trimmed V and J ends, which lost 6 bases and 1 base, there was a span of 10 bases. CDR3 loop: CASRPGGSYNSPLHF. The CDR3, as DNA: TGTGCCAGCAGGCCGGGTGGTTCCTATAATTCACCCCTCCACTTT.